The subject of this entry is one TCR beta chain. Its antigen is not yet known. Within one base of it there is no much larger clone, and no base qualities were kept. The germline V end is reduced by 3 bases and the J end by 1 base; junction bases left unmatched: 5. The CDR3 goes from the cysteine to the phenylalanine over 15 residues. The entry retains the CDR3 DNA only, 45 bases that are in frame from base 1. From the germline V gene, CDR1 is SGHTA and CDR2 is FQGNSA. Each clonotype received, on average, approximately 9.9x coverage in deep resolution sequencing performed on a MiSeq, where the target depth lay between 1 in 1 million and 1 in 200,000 T cells. TCR beta libraries were generated with the immunoSEQ hsTCRB Kit. As for the original processing: Data were analyzed with ImmunoSEQ Data Assistant and ImmunoSEQ Analyzer, with V, D and J genes assigned per IMGT definitions. Clonality, which ranges from 0 to 1, was calculated as one minus the normalized Shannon entropy of productive rearrangement frequencies. Public clonotype analysis was restricted to overrepresented clonotypes comprising at least 0.05% of each patient's repertoire. Thirteen repertoires from age-matched healthy donors, obtained from immuneACCESS, served as clonality controls. Imported from immuneACCESS, the table was reduced by TCRdb to in-frame sequences with V and J called. These copies leave out some clones; in studies compared against another copy, an unresolved V gene accounts for under half, and the cause of the remainder is not known. V, J and clone size derive from that table, while D and trimming were established from the DNA sequence. This sample is represented by some 130,000 clones; approximately 85% of them were singletons. The ten largest clones capture approximately 2% of the sample.

The entry originates in a study of cytotoxic CD8 clonotypes in ibrutinib-treated CLL (dated by TCRdb to the early 2020s). As for the study more broadly: The cohort had ten to twelve relapsed/refractory and more than 14 treatment-naive patients; 17 to 18 were IGHV unmutated. Longitudinal samples were available for about 30% of the 86 trial participants. Response samples were obtained after a median of approximately twelve months of treatment, with a range of roughly 6 to 40 months. Cryopreserved peripheral blood mononuclear cells were obtained prior to treatment, at the time of response, and at either disease progression or sustained remission. Patients were still on ibrutinib when every remission and progressive disease sample was collected. Samples averaged approximately 260,000 productive templates and 90,000 to 95,000 productive rearrangements. Responses were partial in roughly 24 patients and complete in 2; after median 68 months follow-up, about 14 stayed in remission and 12 progressed. Overall study outcomes, separate from this receptor: Baseline clonality was found to be higher than that of age-matched healthy donors and was strongly correlated with circulating CD8+ T-cell counts. Clonality increased at ibrutinib response, stayed stable in sustained remission, and fell back toward baseline at progression. Sampling times were not matched between sustained-remission and progressing patients, and lymph node repertoires were not studied. Public clonotypes were rare and either contracted or stayed stable during treatment, and the rise in clonality at ibrutinib response reflected the expansion of private clonotypes.

The sample's time point label is to be understood as: roughly 23 months on ibrutinib. For TCR beta library preparation, about 2 micrograms of genomic DNA were isolated from cryopreserved PBMCs. High-throughput TCR beta sequencing was performed on longitudinal blood samples from CLL patients receiving ibrutinib monotherapy. Patients were enrolled in a phase 2 open-label single-center ibrutinib monotherapy trial. The V and J segments used are TRBV7-2 and TRBJ2-7; the central 8 bases match TRBD1. This receptor was obtained from a human donor with chronic lymphocytic leukemia. Sequenced here: PBMCs, sampled after 24 months of ibrutinib treatment. DNA sequence: TGTGCCAGCAGCTTTGGGACAGGCTTTTCCTACGAGCAGTACTTC. This codes for CASSFGTGFSYEQYF.